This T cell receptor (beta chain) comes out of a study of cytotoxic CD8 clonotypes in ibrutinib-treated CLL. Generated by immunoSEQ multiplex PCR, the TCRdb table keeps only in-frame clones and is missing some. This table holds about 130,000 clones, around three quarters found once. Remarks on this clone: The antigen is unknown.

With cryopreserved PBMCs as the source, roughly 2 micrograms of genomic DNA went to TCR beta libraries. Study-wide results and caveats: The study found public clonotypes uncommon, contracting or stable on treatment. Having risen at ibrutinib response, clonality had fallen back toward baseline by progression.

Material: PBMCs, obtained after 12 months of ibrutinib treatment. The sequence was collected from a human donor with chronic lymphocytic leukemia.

Written as DNA, the CDR3 is TGTGCCACCAGCAGAGAGAGCGGGAGCTACAATGAGCAGTTCTTC. It encodes CATSRESGSYNEQFF. The chain combines TRBV15 with TRBJ2-1; 8 positions agree with TRBD2. Unmatched junction bases numbered 1, after V lost 0 bases and J lost 3 bases. Germline V lookup: CDR1 LNHNV, CDR2 YYDKDF (reference sequence). The CDR3 sequence is 15 residues long. The entire variable domain, with the rest obtained from reference TRBV15 and TRBJ2-1, is as follows: DAMVIQNPRYQVTQFGKPVTLSCSQTLNHNVMYWYQQKSSQAPKLLFHYYDKDFNNEADTPDNFQSRRPNTSFCFLDIRSPGLGDTAMYLCATSRESGSYNEQFFGPGTRLTVL.